A selection of T cell receptor beta chains follows, all from one sample in a study of T cell changes during pregnancy in multiple sclerosis. This table comes from immunoSEQ multiplex PCR, and its TCRdb copy is limited to in-frame clones, with some not included. This table holds more than 80,000 clones, 90% to 95% found once. The material was peripheral blood, obtained in the second trimester of pregnancy. These receptors all come from a female donor with multiple sclerosis, enrolled in a pregnancy study. CDR3s leave out the opening cysteine and the closing phenylalanine or tryptophan. A D gene is named only where the DNA matches it firmly.

CDR3 length	V gene	D gene	J gene	CDR3 protein
12	TRBV19	TRBD1	TRBJ1-2	ASSSRDRVDGYT
11	TRBV19	TRBD1	TRBJ1-2	ASSMGQSYGYT
12	TRBV10-3	TRBD2	TRBJ2-7	AISETTSGYEQY
10	TRBV11-3	-	TRBJ2-3	ASSGRTDTQY
11	TRBV6-5	-	TRBJ1-1	ASYPVVGAEAF
14	TRBV9	TRBD1	TRBJ1-4	ASSVGTGMANEKLF
16	TRBV4-1	TRBD2	TRBJ2-1	ASSQDGLAGGLRNEQF
13	TRBV9	TRBD1	TRBJ1-2	ASSSSTGGSYGYT
13	TRBV18	-	TRBJ2-7	ASSPPEVSRYEQY
8	TRBV2	-	TRBJ2-5	ASVRETQY
9	TRBV19	-	TRBJ2-3	ASGGGDTQY
12	TRBV7-2	-	TRBJ1-5	ASSLILGTAFPH
14	TRBV6-6	-	TRBJ2-3	ASSQGALTSTDTQY
11	TRBV9	TRBD1	TRBJ1-3	ASSGGQGNTIY
13	TRBV9	-	TRBJ1-3	ASSAQPRQGNTIY
13	TRBV6-5	TRBD1	TRBJ2-7	ASSPDRGRRDEQY